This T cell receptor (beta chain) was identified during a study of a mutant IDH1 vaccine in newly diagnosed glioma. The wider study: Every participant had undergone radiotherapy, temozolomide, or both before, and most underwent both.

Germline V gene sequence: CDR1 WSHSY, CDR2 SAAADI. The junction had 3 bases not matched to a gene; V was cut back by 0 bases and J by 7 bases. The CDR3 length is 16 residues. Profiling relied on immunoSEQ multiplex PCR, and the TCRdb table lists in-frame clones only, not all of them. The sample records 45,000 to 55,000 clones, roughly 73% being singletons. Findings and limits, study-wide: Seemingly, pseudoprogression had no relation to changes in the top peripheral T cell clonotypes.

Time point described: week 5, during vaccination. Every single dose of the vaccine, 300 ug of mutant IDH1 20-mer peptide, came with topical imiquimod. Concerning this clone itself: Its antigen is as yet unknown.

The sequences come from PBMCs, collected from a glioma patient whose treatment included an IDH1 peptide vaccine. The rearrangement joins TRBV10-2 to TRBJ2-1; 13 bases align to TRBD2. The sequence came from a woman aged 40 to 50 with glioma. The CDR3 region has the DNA TGCGCCAGCAGTGAGTCGGGGACTAGCGGGGTTAATGAGCAGTTCTTC. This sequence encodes CASSESGTSGVNEQFF.